The sequence of this T cell receptor beta chain was determined in a study of T-cell memory formation after mild COVID-19. Study-wide results and caveats: In second-wave clones peaking day 37, SARS-CoV-2 specificity remained unconfirmed.

The sample holds many counts of this clonotype. Its antigen is unknown. TCRdb re-derived calls from the 5' RACE reads in MiXCR, one entry per CDR3 protein. The sample has 500,000 to 650,000 distinct CDR3 sequences; about 20% are singletons. The material sequenced was PBMCs or a T cell subset sorted from them (not recorded which). The receptor comes from an adult woman who had mild COVID-19 (a few samples of this study predate the infection). Cell type and time point are not known.

The CDR3 here is CSARLGTFLEETQYF. The CDR3 DNA reads TGCAGTGCTAGACTAGGGACCTTCCTCGAAGAGACCCAGTACTTC. The chain couples TRBV20-1 to TRBJ2-5; D possibly matches TRBD1 or TRBD2 (5 bases each). Germline-derived CDR1 and CDR2 are DFQATT and SNEGSKA (reference sequence). This CDR3 contains 15 residues. Trimming removed 2 bases from V and 3 bases from J, with 16 bases in between.